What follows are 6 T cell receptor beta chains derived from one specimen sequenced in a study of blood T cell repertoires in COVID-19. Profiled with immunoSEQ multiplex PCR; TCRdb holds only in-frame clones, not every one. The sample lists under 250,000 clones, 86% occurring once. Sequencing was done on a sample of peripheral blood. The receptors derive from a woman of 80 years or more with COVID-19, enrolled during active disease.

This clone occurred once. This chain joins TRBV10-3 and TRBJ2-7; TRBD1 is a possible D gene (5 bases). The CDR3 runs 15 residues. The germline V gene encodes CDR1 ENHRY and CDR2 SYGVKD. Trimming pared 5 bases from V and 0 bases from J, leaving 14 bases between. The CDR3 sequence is CAISLTGPGSYEQYF. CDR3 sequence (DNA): TGTGCCATCAGTCTAACAGGCCCCGGCTCCTACGAGCAGTACTTC.

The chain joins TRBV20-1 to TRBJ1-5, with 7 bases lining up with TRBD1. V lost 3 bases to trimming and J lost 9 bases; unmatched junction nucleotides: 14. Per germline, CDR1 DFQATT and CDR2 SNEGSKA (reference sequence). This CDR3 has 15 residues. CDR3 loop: CSASGLGQAPGPQHF. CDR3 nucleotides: TGCAGTGCTAGTGGCCTCGGACAGGCGCCCGGGCCCCAGCATTTT.

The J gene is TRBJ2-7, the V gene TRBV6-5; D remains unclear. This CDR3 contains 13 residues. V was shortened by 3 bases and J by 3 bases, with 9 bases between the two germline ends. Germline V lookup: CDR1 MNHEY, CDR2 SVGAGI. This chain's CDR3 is CASSYAAGYEQYV. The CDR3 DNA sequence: TGTGCCAGCAGTTATGCCGCAGGCTACGAGCAGTACGTC.

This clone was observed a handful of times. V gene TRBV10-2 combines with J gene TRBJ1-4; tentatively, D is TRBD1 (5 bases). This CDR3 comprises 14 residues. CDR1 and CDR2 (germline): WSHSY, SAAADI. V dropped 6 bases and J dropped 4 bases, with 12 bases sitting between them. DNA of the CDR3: TGCGCCAGCAGGAGGGGAGGGTTTAATGAAAAACTGTTTTTT. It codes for CASRRGGFNEKLFF.

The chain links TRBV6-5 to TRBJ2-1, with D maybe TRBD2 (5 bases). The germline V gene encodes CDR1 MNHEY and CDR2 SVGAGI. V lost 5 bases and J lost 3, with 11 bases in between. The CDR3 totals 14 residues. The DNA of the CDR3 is TGTGCCAGCAGTACTACACGGGGCTACAATGAGCAGTTCTTC. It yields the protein CASSTTRGYNEQFF.

The CDR3: CASTELKKLNSGNTIYF. CDR3 DNA sequence: TGCGCCAGCACCGAGCTAAAAAAGCTAAACTCTGGAAACACCATATATTTT. V is TRBV23-1 and J is TRBJ1-3, with no clear D. TRBV23-1 is annotated as an ORF whose role is uncertain. The V and J ends lost 7 bases and 0 bases respectively, with 19 bases between them. This CDR3 region has 17 residues.